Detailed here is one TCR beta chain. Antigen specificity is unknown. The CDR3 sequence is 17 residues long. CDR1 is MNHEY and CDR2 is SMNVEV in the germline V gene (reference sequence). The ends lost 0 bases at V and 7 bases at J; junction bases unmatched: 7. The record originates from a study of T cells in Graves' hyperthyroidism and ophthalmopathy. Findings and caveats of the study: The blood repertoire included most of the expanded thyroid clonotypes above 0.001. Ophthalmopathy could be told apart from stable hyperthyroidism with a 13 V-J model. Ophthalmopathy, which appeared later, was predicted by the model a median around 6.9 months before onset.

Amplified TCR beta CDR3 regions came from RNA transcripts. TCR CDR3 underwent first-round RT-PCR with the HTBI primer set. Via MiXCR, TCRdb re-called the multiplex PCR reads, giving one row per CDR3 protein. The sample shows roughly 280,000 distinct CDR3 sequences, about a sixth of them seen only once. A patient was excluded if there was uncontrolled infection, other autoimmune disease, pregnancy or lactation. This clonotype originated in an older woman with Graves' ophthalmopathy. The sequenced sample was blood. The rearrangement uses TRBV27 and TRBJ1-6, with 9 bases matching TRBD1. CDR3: CASSLSVGDRDNSPLHF. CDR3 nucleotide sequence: TGTGCCAGCAGTTTATCGGTTGGGGACAGGGACAATTCACCCCTCCACTTT.